A selection of T cell receptor beta chains follows, all from one sample in a study of control samples from healthy donors and cancer patients. Profiled with immunoSEQ multiplex PCR; TCRdb holds only in-frame clones, not every one. There are 150,000 to 200,000 clones in the sample; about nine tenths occur only once, and 2% lies in the top ten. The sequenced sample was blood. The receptors originated from a woman aged 40-49 years in good health. The CDR3 runs from the conserved cysteine through the conserved F or W. Each record gives: J gene, D gene, clone size, CDR3 length, V gene, CDR3 protein, CDR3 DNA. The D gene is left open where the match is weak. Only some rows state a clone size, as once, few, many or a class for expanded clones.

TRBJ2-1,NA,NA,15,TRBV6-5,CASSYLGGQVDEQFF,TGTGCCAGCAGTTACCTCGGGGGGCAGGTCGATGAGCAGTTCTTC
TRBJ2-1,NA,NA,12,TRBV11-2,CASSLDRSQQFF,TGTGCCAGCAGCTTAGATCGAAGTCAGCAGTTCTTC
TRBJ2-3,TRBD2,NA,17,TRBV27,CASSEGTSGGNQRTQYF,TGTGCCAGCAGTGAGGGGACTAGCGGGGGTAACCAGCGGACGCAGTATTTT
TRBJ1-3,NA,NA,15,TRBV6-5,CASRGRSLSGNTIYF,TGTGCCAGCAGGGGCAGGAGCCTCTCTGGAAACACCATATATTTT
TRBJ2-1,NA,once,16,TRBV11-3,CASTTPGFRSYNEQFF,TGTGCCAGCACCACACCCGGGTTTCGCTCCTACAATGAGCAGTTCTTC
TRBJ2-6,NA,NA,20,TRBV7-8,CASSLDPRGANPSGANVLTF,TGTGCCAGCAGCTTGGACCCTCGGGGGGCTAACCCCTCTGGGGCCAACGTCCTGACTTTC
TRBJ1-2,TRBD1,NA,14,TRBV27,CASSRDRAGYGYTF,TGTGCCAGCAGTCGGGACAGGGCTGGATATGGCTACACCTTC
TRBJ1-2,NA,NA,12,TRBV19,CASEGTDYGYTF,TGTGCCAGTGAGGGGACGGACTATGGCTACACCTTC
TRBJ1-1,NA,NA,12,TRBV29-1,CSFRDMNTEAFF,TGCAGTTTCAGAGACATGAACACTGAAGCTTTCTTT
TRBJ2-5,TRBD2,once,18,TRBV2,CASRATSGGVRLVETQYF,TGTGCCAGCAGGGCGACTAGCGGGGGGGTGAGGCTTGTGGAGACCCAGTACTTC
TRBJ2-1,NA,NA,13,TRBV19,CASSIGRVDEQFF,TGTGCCAGTAGTATTGGCAGGGTCGATGAGCAGTTCTTC
TRBJ1-2,NA,NA,14,TRBV7-9,CASSLSTDNYGYTF,TGTGCCAGCAGCTTAAGTACAGATAACTATGGCTACACCTTC
TRBJ2-7,TRBD1,NA,15,TRBV5-5,CASSLEGQDSYEQYF,TGTGCCAGCAGCTTGGAGGGACAGGATTCCTACGAGCAGTACTTC
TRBJ2-1,NA,NA,13,TRBV13,CASRVQGAHEQFF,TGTGCCAGCAGGGTACAGGGAGCCCATGAGCAGTTCTTC
TRBJ2-2,NA,NA,14,TRBV24-1,CATSGNRNTGELFF,TGTGCCACCAGTGGTAACAGGAACACCGGGGAGCTGTTTTTT